This TCR beta chain appears in the sequencing data of a study of identical twins. Findings and limits, study-wide: Cord blood beta clonotypes present at high abundance carried fewer insertions; no such pattern appeared in memory repertoires. Weaker excess twin sharing was observed in beta out-of-frame sequences.

This CDR3 comprises 12 residues. The V end lost 6 bases, the J end lost 5 bases, and 11 bases lay between the germline ends. Template switching added a universal primer site, and cDNA bore unique molecular identifiers. TCRdb redid the calling of the 5' RACE reads with MiXCR, one entry per CDR3 protein. The sample yields 450,000 or so distinct CDR3 sequences, 18% seen once. Each donor (without exception) was a healthy Caucasian. As to this clonotype: The target antigen is unknown.

This TCR derives from a man aged 50-60 years in good health. Sequencing was performed on naive T cells sorted from blood. This chain uses TRBV23-1 with TRBJ2-7; the D gene is possibly TRBD1 (5 bases). TRBV23-1 falls under the ORF class, with uncertain function. The CDR3 nucleotides are TGCGCCAGCAGCCCCAGGGTCGACGAGCAGTACTTC. It is translated as CASSPRVDEQYF.